This T cell receptor (beta chain) came from a study of blood T cell repertoires in COVID-19. Assay: immunoSEQ multiplex PCR; the TCRdb copy retains only in-frame clones and omits some. The sample has about 280,000 clones; 88% are singletons. Trimming took 1 base from V and 2 from J, leaving 10 bases between them. The CDR3 has 15 amino acids. Germline V gene sequence: CDR1 SGHRS, CDR2 YFSETQ. Categorization into cohorts depended on clinical history that participants reported. This TCR was sampled from a woman aged 55-70 years in a cohort exposed to, infected with or recovered from COVID-19 (not recorded which). The rearrangement joins TRBV5-1 to TRBJ2-1; no definite D call. The material sequenced was PBMCs or T cells enriched from blood (not recorded which). In DNA form, the CDR3 reads TGCGCCAGCAGCTTGCCCCCCCAGGCCTACAATGAGCAGTTCTTC. Translation: CASSLPPQAYNEQFF. The whole variable domain, filled in from reference TRBV5-1 and TRBJ2-1, reads KAGVTQTPRYLIKTRGQQVTLSCSPISGHRSVSWYQQTPGQGLQFLFEYFSETQRNKGNFPGRFSGRQFSNSRSEMNVSTLELGDSALYLCASSLPPQAYNEQFFGPGTRLTVL.